A single sample gave rise to the 28 T cell receptor beta chains below, sequenced in a study of blood T cell repertoires in COVID-19. Sequencing was performed with immunoSEQ multiplex PCR; in TCRdb, only in-frame clones are kept and a portion is missing. The sample includes 350,000 to 400,000 clones, roughly 89% seen only once; the top ten take approximately 1.5%. Sequenced material: PBMCs or T cells enriched from blood (not recorded which). These receptors were taken from a woman under 40 who had recovered from COVID-19.

The rearrangement joins TRBV13 to TRBJ2-2, with 9 nucleotides matching TRBD2. V lost 1 base to trimming and J lost 6 bases; unmatched junction nucleotides: 3. Germline V gives CDR1 PRHDT, CDR2 FYEKMQ (reference sequence). CDR3 size: 15 residues. The CDR3 sequence: CASSLVAGGAGELFF. The CDR3 region has the DNA TGTGCCAGCAGCTTAGTGGCGGGAGGGGCCGGGGAGCTGTTTTTT.

The chain combines TRBV4-2 with TRBJ2-3; TRBD2 matches 7 bases. Germline assignment: CDR1 LGHNA and CDR2 YNFKEQ. The CDR3 consists of 16 residues. Trimming cost V 5 bases and J 1 base; bases outside gene matches: 9. The CDR3 reads CASSGERAGGTDTQYF. For the CDR3, the DNA is TGTGCCAGCAGCGGGGAGCGTGCGGGGGGCACAGATACGCAGTATTTT.

The rearrangement uses TRBV25-1 and TRBJ1-1; D unresolved. With 4 bases removed from V and 6 bases from J, the gap between germline ends came to 12 bases. Germline V CDR1 and CDR2: MGHDK, SYGVNS. The CDR3 contains 13 residues. DNA for the CDR3: TGTGCCAGCAGTGCCACGGGTGGTGCTGAAGCTTTCTTT. This gives the protein CASSATGGAEAFF.

This clone was seen a few times. The chain has TRBV7-9 and TRBJ1-1; D gene unclear. The V gene lost 1 base and the J gene lost 4 bases, with 13 bases spanning the gap. Germline assignment: CDR1 SEHNR and CDR2 FQNEAQ (reference sequence). This CDR3 region has 15 residues. CDR3 DNA: TGTGCCAGCAGCTTAGGTCGTGGCACCTTCACTGAAGCTTTCTTT. Translating gives CASSLGRGTFTEAFF.

V gene TRBV9 combines with J gene TRBJ2-5; weak D call: TRBD1 (5 bases). This CDR3 spans 16 amino acids. Looked up from germline, CDR1 is SGDLS and CDR2 is YYNGEE. V lost 3 bases to trimming and J lost 5 bases, with 20 bases between them. In nucleotides, the CDR3 is TGTGCCAGCAGCGCTATGGGGCACGGTGATTATGAGACCCAGTACTTC. This encodes CASSAMGHGDYETQYF.

The genes are TRBV5-1 and TRBJ2-7; D might be TRBD1 (5 bases). The germline CDR1 and CDR2 sequences are SGHRS and YFSETQ. Trimming removed 5 bases at V and 3 bases at J, with 15 bases between. CDR3 length equals 14 residues. Written as DNA, the CDR3 is TGCGCCAGCAGTTATCGACAGAACAGCTACGAGCAGTACTTC. Its protein is CASSYRQNSYEQYF.

Written as DNA, the CDR3 is TGTGCCAGCAGTTACTCCGGACTAGCGAAATTTCTTACGCAGTATTTT. This codes for CASSYSGLAKFLTQYF. The chain recombines TRBV6-2 or TRBV6-3 with TRBJ2-3; 9 bases align to TRBD2. V dropped 0 bases and J dropped 8; count of bases not matched to a gene: 9. Germline loops: CDR1 MNHEY, CDR2 SVGEGT. The CDR3 covers 16 residues.

This clone was recorded a few times. The V gene is TRBV18, the J gene TRBJ1-2, with 8 bases lining up with TRBD1. The CDR3 has 14 residues. From germline, CDR1 is KGHSH and CDR2 LQKENI. V shed 3 bases and J 10 bases; nucleotides not matched to a gene: 10. CDR3 amino acids: CASSPLGQGNYYTF. The CDR3 region has the DNA TGTGCCAGCTCACCCCTCGGACAGGGTAACTACTACACCTTC.

This chain uses TRBV11-2 with TRBJ2-7; 8 nucleotides align to TRBD2. This CDR3 comprises 15 residues. Per germline, CDR1 SGHAT and CDR2 FQNNGV. J gave up 4 bases and V 1 base, and 6 bases lay outside the gene matches. The CDR3 bases are TGTGCCAGCAGCTTAGGCGGCGGGAGGACGTACGAGCAGTACTTC. Its translation is CASSLGGGRTYEQYF.

This clone was detected only a few times. V and J are TRBV29-1 and TRBJ1-2; tentatively, D is TRBD1 (5 bases). Germline V gene data show CDR1 as SQVTM and CDR2 as ANQGSEA. V was pared by 3 bases and J by 4 bases, with 9 bases between. CDR3 size: 12 residues. The CDR3 nucleotides are TGCAGCGTTGATGGGGGGGGCTATGGCTACACCTTC. Translating gives CSVDGGGYGYTF.

This clone showed up just a few times. The chain joins TRBV18 to TRBJ2-3; 8 bases fit TRBD1. CDR3 length: 16 amino acids. With V trimmed by 1 base and J by 2 bases, 5 bases remained unmatched. Germline CDR1 KGHSH, CDR2 LQKENI. CDR3 in amino acids: CASSPLRTGSTDTQYF. DNA for the CDR3: TGTGCCAGCTCACCACTGAGGACAGGGTCCACAGATACGCAGTATTTT.

The rearrangement links TRBV28 to TRBJ2-7; TRBD1 matches 7 bases. J was trimmed by 3 bases and V by 3 bases; bases with no gene match: 8. The CDR3 consists of 15 residues. Looked up from germline, CDR1 is MDHEN and CDR2 is SYDVKM. CDR3 residues: CASSFRGQLRYEQYF. The CDR3 DNA reads as TGTGCCAGCAGTTTTAGGGGACAGCTACGCTACGAGCAGTACTTC. The variable domain in full, completed from reference TRBV28 and TRBJ2-7, reads DVKVTQSSRYLVKRTGEKVFLECVQDMDHENMFWYRQDPGLGLRLIYFSYDVKMKEKGDIPEGYSVSREKKERFSLILESASTNQTSMYLCASSFRGQLRYEQYFGPGTRLTVT.

The chain links TRBV7-9 to TRBJ2-3; D gene uncertain. The V end was cut by 10 bases, the J end by 2 bases, with 13 bases between. CDR3 length equals 13 residues. Germline CDR1 reads SEHNR; CDR2 reads FQNEAQ (reference sequence). The CDR3 loop reads CATLDLYTDTQYF. Written as DNA, the CDR3 is TGTGCCACCCTCGACTTGTACACAGATACGCAGTATTTT.

The chain is built from TRBV28 and TRBJ2-2; 10 positions match TRBD1. The V gene end was trimmed by 7 bases and the J gene end by 3 bases; junction bases not matched to a gene: 14. Germline V gives CDR1 MDHEN, CDR2 SYDVKM. CDR3 size: 18 residues. The CDR3 coding sequence is TGTGCCAGCACCCCCGGTTGGGGACAGGGGACGTACACCGGGGAGCTGTTTTTT. Its protein product is CASTPGWGQGTYTGELFF.

V gene TRBV7-8 combines with J gene TRBJ1-5, with D perhaps TRBD1 (6 bases). There are 21 residues in the CDR3. Germline values: CDR1 SGHVS, CDR2 FQNEAQ. Trimming pared 2 bases from V and 1 base from J, leaving 27 bases between. The CDR3 sequence is CASSLTKYRGRGAWSNQPQHF. The CDR3 DNA follows: TGTGCCAGCAGCTTAACTAAATATCGTGGGAGGGGGGCTTGGAGCAATCAGCCCCAGCATTTT. The full variable domain, in which reference TRBV7-8 and TRBJ1-5 provide the parts outside the CDR3, is GAGVSQSPRYKVAKRGQDVALRCDPISGHVSLFWYQQALGQGPEFLTYFQNEAQLDKSGLPSDRFFAERPEGSVSTLKIQRTQQEDSAVYLCASSLTKYRGRGAWSNQPQHFGDGTRLSIL.

The chain has TRBV7-9 and TRBJ2-7; TRBD1 is a possible D gene (6 bases). The CDR3 loop spans 14 amino acids. CDR1 SEHNR and CDR2 FQNEAQ come from the germline V gene (reference sequence). Trimming pared 5 bases from V and 3 bases from J, leaving 14 bases between. The CDR3: CASSGHGQNYEQYF. The CDR3 DNA reads TGTGCCAGCAGCGGCCACGGACAGAACTACGAGCAGTACTTC.

This clone was found once. The chain employs TRBV2 and TRBJ1-1; D is undetermined. Looked up from germline, CDR1 is SNHLY and CDR2 is FYNNEI. The CDR3 runs 14 residues. Trimming cost V 5 bases and J 4 bases, with 14 bases left between them. DNA of the CDR3: TGTGCCAGCAGTTCCCCCCCCGCGGTCACTGAAGCTTTCTTT. Protein product: CASSSPPAVTEAFF.

This sequence joins TRBV2 and TRBJ1-1; D remains unclear. The germline CDR1 and CDR2 sequences are SNHLY and FYNNEI. V was trimmed by 3 bases and J by 1 base, leaving 9 bases between them. The CDR3 sequence is 14 residues long. CDR3 protein: CASSEPAGNTEAFF. The CDR3 DNA reads TGTGCCAGCAGTGAGCCGGCGGGGAACACTGAAGCTTTCTTT. Using reference TRBV2 and TRBJ1-1 for the parts outside the CDR3, the full variable domain is EPEVTQTPSHQVTQMGQEVILRCVPISNHLYFYWYRQILGQKVEFLVSFYNNEISEKSEIFDDQFSVERPDGSNFTLKIRSTKLEDSAMYFCASSEPAGNTEAFFGQGTRLTVV.

This clone has just a few counts. This chain connects TRBV6-1 to TRBJ1-1, with TRBD1 as a possible D gene (5 bases). V shed 0 bases and J shed 8 bases, with 16 bases lying between them. The CDR3 sequence is 15 residues long. CDR1 and CDR2 (germline): MNHNS, SASEGT. In DNA, the CDR3 is TGTGCCAGCAGTGAAGCGCGTACGTGGGGGGGAGAAGCTTTCTTT. Translating it yields CASSEARTWGGEAFF.

As to this clone: Different DNA sequences within this sample yield the same CDR3. The chain joins TRBV3-1 (or the pseudogene TRBV3-2) to TRBJ2-3; perhaps TRBD1 as D (6 bases). The CDR3 is made up of 15 amino acids. V was clipped by 1 base and J by 0 bases, with 8 bases between them. Germline V gene sequence: CDR1 LGHDT, CDR2 YNNKEL (reference sequence). The CDR3 DNA is TGTGCCAGCAGCCAAGGGGGGCTTAGCACAGATACGCAGTATTTT. Encoded protein: CASSQGGLSTDTQYF.

This clone is a singleton in its sample. The chain recombines TRBV5-1 with TRBJ2-2, with D tentatively TRBD1 (7 bases). CDR3 length equals 14 residues. Trimming removed 7 bases at V and 1 base at J, with 11 bases between. Germline lookup yields CDR1 SGHRS and CDR2 YFSETQ. Here the CDR3 reads CASAGQLNTGELFF. CDR3 bases: TGCGCCAGCGCGGGACAGCTGAACACCGGGGAGCTGTTTTTT. The variable domain in full, completed from reference TRBV5-1 and TRBJ2-2, reads KAGVTQTPRYLIKTRGQQVTLSCSPISGHRSVSWYQQTPGQGLQFLFEYFSETQRNKGNFPGRFSGRQFSNSRSEMNVSTLELGDSALYLCASAGQLNTGELFFGEGSRLTVL.

A few counts support this clone. The chain carries TRBV19 and TRBJ1-5, with D perhaps TRBD1 (5 bases). Germline loops: CDR1 LNHDA, CDR2 SQIVND (reference sequence). Trimming removed 10 bases at V and 6 bases at J, with 22 bases between. The CDR3 covers 15 residues. CDR3 in amino acids: CATHTGGGRGQPQHF. CDR3 bases: TGTGCCACCCACACGGGGGGAGGGCGCGGTCAGCCCCAGCATTTT.

This chain connects TRBV29-1 to TRBJ2-2, with 12 nucleotides matching TRBD1. CDR3 length: 15 residues. Trimming removed 3 bases from V and 7 bases from J; junction bases left unmatched: 6. Germline loops: CDR1 SQVTM, CDR2 ANQGSEA. The CDR3 sequence: CSVDKGTGGLGELFF. The CDR3 bases are TGCAGCGTTGATAAAGGGACAGGGGGCCTCGGGGAGCTGTTTTTT.

The rearrangement links TRBV11-2 to TRBJ2-7, with D perhaps matching TRBD2 (5 bases). V was pared by 4 bases and J by 4 bases, with 14 bases between. The CDR3 totals 14 residues. Per the germline V gene, CDR1 is SGHAT and CDR2 is FQNNGV. CDR3 DNA: TGTGCCAGCAGCTCTCTAGCTAGTGGGTACGAGCAGTACTTC. This sequence encodes CASSSLASGYEQYF.

This chain links TRBV9 with TRBJ1-1; 9 bases agree with TRBD1. Germline loops: CDR1 SGDLS, CDR2 YYNGEE. This CDR3 comprises 15 residues. V shed 3 bases and J 1 base; nucleotides not matched to a gene: 4. The CDR3 sequence is CASSAGGQGNTEAFF. In nucleotides, the CDR3 is TGTGCCAGCAGCGCCGGGGGACAGGGGAACACTGAAGCTTTCTTT.

This chain joins TRBV28 and TRBJ2-5; 9 bases fit TRBD1. Germline assignment: CDR1 MDHEN and CDR2 SYDVKM. This CDR3 region has 16 residues. J gave up 5 bases and V 7 bases, and 14 bases lay outside the gene matches. The CDR3, as DNA: TGTGCCAGCATCCCGGCAGACAGGGGGAGAGGGGAGACCCAGTACTTC. Amino acid sequence: CASIPADRGRGETQYF.

V usage is TRBV7-3 and J usage is TRBJ1-3, with 10 bases that match TRBD1. Germline assignment: CDR1 SGHTA and CDR2 FQGTGA. This CDR3 is 16 amino acids long. The V gene end was trimmed by 8 bases and the J gene end by 4 bases; junction bases not matched to a gene: 11. The CDR3 DNA sequence: TGTGCCAGCGCAAGAGGGACAGGGGCTTTGGGAAACACCATATATTTT. Amino acid sequence: CASARGTGALGNTIYF.

The chain employs TRBV19 and TRBJ2-5; D gene uncertain. The CDR3 loop spans 12 amino acids. Germline V gene lookup returns CDR1 LNHDA and CDR2 SQIVND (reference sequence). The V end was cut by 4 bases, the J end by 3 bases, with 6 bases between. CDR3 sequence reads: CASSRGEETQYF. The CDR3 DNA is TGTGCCAGTAGTAGAGGAGAAGAGACCCAGTACTTC.